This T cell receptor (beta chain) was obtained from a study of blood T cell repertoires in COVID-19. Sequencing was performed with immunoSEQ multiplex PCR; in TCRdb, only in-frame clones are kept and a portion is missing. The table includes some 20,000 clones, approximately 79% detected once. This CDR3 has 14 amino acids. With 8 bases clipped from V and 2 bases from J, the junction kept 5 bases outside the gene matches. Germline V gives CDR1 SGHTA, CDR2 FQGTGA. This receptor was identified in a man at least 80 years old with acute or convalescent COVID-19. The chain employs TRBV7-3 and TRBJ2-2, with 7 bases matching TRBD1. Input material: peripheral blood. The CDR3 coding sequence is TGTGCCAGCTCCCGGGACAGTAACACCGGGGAGCTGTTTTTT. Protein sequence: CASSRDSNTGELFF.